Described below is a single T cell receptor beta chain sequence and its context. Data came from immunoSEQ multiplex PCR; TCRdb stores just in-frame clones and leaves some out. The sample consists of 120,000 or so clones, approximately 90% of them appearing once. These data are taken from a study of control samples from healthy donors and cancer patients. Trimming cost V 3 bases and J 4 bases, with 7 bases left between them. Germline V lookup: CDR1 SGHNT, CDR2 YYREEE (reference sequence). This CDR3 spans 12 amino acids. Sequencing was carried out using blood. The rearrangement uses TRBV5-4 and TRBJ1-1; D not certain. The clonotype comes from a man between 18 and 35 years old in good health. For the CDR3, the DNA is TGTGCCAGCAGCTCAACCCCCACTGAAGCTTTCTTT. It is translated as CASSSTPTEAFF.